The clone carrying this T cell receptor beta chain appeared a few times. What it binds is unknown. Per the germline V gene, CDR1 is SEHNR and CDR2 is FQNEAQ (reference sequence). The V end lost 1 base, the J end lost 8 bases, and 11 bases lay between the germline ends. This CDR3 region has 13 residues. This sample is part of a study of regulatory T cells in long-lasting Graves disease. Study-wide results and caveats: Persistent Graves' patients showed less TCR diversity than newly diagnosed patients showed. The small sample size may have reduced accuracy.

The time point: newly diagnosed GD, antithyroid drugs for less than 3 months. Isolated PBMC RNA provided the starting material for the TCR library. Building of the TCR beta libraries involved iRepertoire HTBI primers and Arm-PCR of CDR3 regions. Using its own MiXCR run on the multiplex PCR reads, TCRdb lists one record per CDR3 protein. The table has roughly 610,000 distinct CDR3 sequences, about 16% seen once. This sample was shared with a second study, whose subject was T cells in Graves' hyperthyroidism and ophthalmopathy. From that second work: Diagnosis relied on clinical symptoms, serum thyroxine and TRAb, thyroid ultrasound and orbital computed tomography.

This specimen consisted of peripheral blood mononuclear cells (PBMCs), obtained at new diagnosis, from a patient treated with antithyroid drugs. The source of this sequence is a man aged 18 to 30 with Graves disease. The rearrangement joins TRBV7-9 to TRBJ1-2, with D possibly being TRBD1 (6 bases). CDR3 amino acids: CASSLEAGVGYTF. CDR3 DNA sequence: TGTGCCAGCAGCTTAGAAGCAGGGGTCGGCTACACCTTC.